The 31 T cell receptor beta chains given below trace back to one sample, sequenced in a study of response to subunit inactivated influenza vaccine. TCRdb reprocessed the RT-PCR reads via MiXCR and lists one record per CDR3 protein. Of a few hundred thousand distinct CDR3 sequences listed, about 15% are singletons. Sequenced material: PBMCs from blood, taken 11 to 12 days after vaccination. These receptors were taken from a man aged 45-60 years who received an inactivated influenza vaccine.

V usage is TRBV6-1 and J usage is TRBJ1-6; TRBD1 aligns across 9 bases. CDR3 length equals 15 residues. The V gene end was trimmed by 6 bases and the J gene end by 7 bases; junction bases not matched to a gene: 7. Germline values: CDR1 MNHNS, CDR2 SASEGT. The DNA for the CDR3 is TGTGCCAGCAGCTCGGGACAGGGCAACAATTCACCCCTCCACTTT. It encodes CASSSGQGNNSPLHF.

The sample holds a few counts of this clonotype. The V and J genes are TRBV12-3 or TRBV12-4 and TRBJ1-5, with D maybe TRBD1 (6 bases). The CDR3 length is 13 residues. The V end was cut by 5 bases, the J end by 5 bases, with 10 bases between. CDR3 DNA sequence: TGTGCCAGCAGTCGGTGGGGGCATCAGCCCCAGCATTTT. This gives the protein CASSRWGHQPQHF.

Many counts were recorded for this clonotype. Written as DNA, the CDR3 is TGTGCCAGCAGTTGGGGAGGAAAAGCCTACGAGCAGTACTTC. This codes for CASSWGGKAYEQYF. This rearrangement joins TRBV12-3 or TRBV12-4 to TRBJ2-7; tentatively, D is TRBD2 (6 bases). The CDR3 runs 14 residues. The V and J ends lost 4 bases and 2 bases respectively, with 12 bases between them.

The rearrangement links TRBV7-9 to TRBJ2-5; 10 bases agree with TRBD1. Looked up from germline, CDR1 is SEHNR and CDR2 is FQNEAQ (reference sequence). The CDR3 length is 14 residues. The ends lost 5 bases at V and 4 bases at J; junction bases unmatched: 4. The CDR3 loop reads CASSPTGGAETQYF. Written as DNA, the CDR3 is TGTGCCAGCAGCCCGACAGGGGGCGCAGAGACCCAGTACTTC. Full variable domain (remainder filled in from reference TRBV7-9 and TRBJ2-5): DTGVSQNPRHKITKRGQNVTFRCDPISEHNRLYWYRQTLGQGPEFLTYFQNEAQLEKSRLLSDRFSAERPKGSFSTLEIQRTEQGDSAMYLCASSPTGGAETQYFGPGTRLLVL.

This clonotype was seen many times. The rearrangement uses TRBV28 and TRBJ2-7; TRBD1 is a possible D gene (5 bases). Per germline, CDR1 MDHEN and CDR2 SYDVKM. Trimming cost V 2 bases and J 0 bases, with 8 bases left between them. CDR3 size: 14 residues. This CDR3 is CASSLRQSSYEQYF. CDR3 DNA: TGTGCCAGCAGTTTACGACAGAGCTCCTACGAGCAGTACTTC.

V is TRBV28 and J is TRBJ2-7, with D possibly called TRBD1 or TRBD2 (6 bases each). V was clipped by 10 bases and J by 1 base, with 17 bases between them. Germline V gives CDR1 MDHEN, CDR2 SYDVKM. The CDR3 has 14 residues. CDR3 nucleotide sequence: TGTGCCACCCGTTCGGGGGCCGGATCCTACGAGCAGTACTTC. Its protein product is CATRSGAGSYEQYF.

This clonotype was observed a few times. DNA for the CDR3: TGTGCCAGCAGCCTTTTCGGACAGTACGAGCAGTACTTC. Protein product: CASSLFGQYEQYF. The chain combines TRBV3-1 with TRBJ2-7; a possible D gene is TRBD1 (6 bases). Germline CDR1 reads LGHDT; CDR2 reads YNNKEL (reference sequence). The V end was cut by 4 bases, the J end by 4 bases, with 11 bases between. CDR3 length: 13 amino acids.

This clonotype was seen only a few times. The CDR3 loop is CASSLAGTGHYEQYF. As DNA, the CDR3 is TGCGCCAGCAGCTTGGCAGGGACAGGGCACTACGAGCAGTACTTC. The chain has TRBV5-1 and TRBJ2-7; 9 bases align to TRBD1. The CDR3 runs to 15 residues. V was clipped by 0 bases and J by 3 bases; unmatched bases: 4. The V gene's germline CDR1 is SGHRS and CDR2 YFSETQ.

Notes on this clonotype: The junction shows a germline mismatch at one end, possibly a read error. V is TRBV29-1 and J is TRBJ2-5; D might be TRBD2 (5 bases). Germline-derived CDR1 and CDR2 are SQVTM and ANQGSEA. This CDR3 has 11 amino acids. CDR3 loop: CSVGEQATQYF. DNA of the CDR3: TGCAGCGTTGGGGAGCAAGCGACCCAGTACTTC. The whole variable domain, filled in from reference TRBV29-1 and TRBJ2-5, reads SAVISQKPSRDICQRGTSLTIQCQVDSQVTMMFWYRQQPGQSLTLIATANQGSEATYESGFVIDKFPISRPNLTFSTLTVSNMSPEDSSIYLCSVGEQATQYFGPGTRLLVL.

This clonotype has just a few counts. The V call is TRBV29-1, the J call TRBJ1-2; 8 bases map to TRBD1. This CDR3 has 15 amino acids. Germline loops: CDR1 SQVTM, CDR2 ANQGSEA. J lost 4 bases, V lost 4 bases, and 11 bases had no gene match. The CDR3 bases are TGCAGCGTTGTATCTCGAGACAGGGGCATCTATGGCTACACCTTC. Encoded protein: CSVVSRDRGIYGYTF. Complete variable domain (other parts from reference TRBV29-1 and TRBJ1-2): SAVISQKPSRDICQRGTSLTIQCQVDSQVTMMFWYRQQPGQSLTLIATANQGSEATYESGFVIDKFPISRPNLTFSTLTVSNMSPEDSSIYLCSVVSRDRGIYGYTFGSGTRLTVV.

This clonotype was seen many times. Here the CDR3 reads CASSALLGQGNTGELFF. For the CDR3, the DNA is TGTGCCAGCAGTGCCCTTCTGGGACAGGGCAACACCGGGGAGCTGTTTTTT. The V gene is TRBV12-3 or TRBV12-4, the J gene TRBJ2-2; the match to TRBD1 covers 9 bases. Losses at the gene ends were 5 bases for V and 2 bases for J; bases not matched to a gene: 9. This CDR3 is built from 17 residues.

This chain uses TRBV28 with TRBJ2-1, with D possibly being TRBD2 (5 bases). V lost 3 bases, J lost 4 bases, and 7 bases lay in between. CDR3 length: 13 amino acids. The germline CDR1 and CDR2 sequences are MDHEN and SYDVKM. CDR3 sequence: CASSFTGYNEQFF. CDR3 DNA sequence: TGTGCCAGCAGTTTTACGGGATACAATGAGCAGTTCTTC. The full variable domain, with the rest looked up from reference TRBV28 and TRBJ2-1, is DVKVTQSSRYLVKRTGEKVFLECVQDMDHENMFWYRQDPGLGLRLIYFSYDVKMKEKGDIPEGYSVSREKKERFSLILESASTNQTSMYLCASSFTGYNEQFFGPGTRLTVL.

This clonotype was seen a few times. The chain uses TRBV3-1 and TRBJ2-7, with 14 bases matching TRBD2. Germline V gives CDR1 LGHDT, CDR2 YNNKEL (reference sequence). Trimming removed 1 base from V and 3 bases from J; junction bases left unmatched: 5. This CDR3 is built from 17 residues. CDR3 nucleotide sequence: TGTGCCAGCAGCCAAGGGTCCGGGACTAGCGGGAGCTACGAGCAGTACTTC. Its protein product is CASSQGSGTSGSYEQYF.

This clonotype was observed a single time. The chain couples TRBV20-1 to TRBJ1-4; no definite D call. Deletions cut 1 base from V and 8 bases from J, with 14 bases between. This CDR3 comprises 14 residues. The germline gives CDR1 DFQATT, CDR2 SNEGSKA (reference sequence). The CDR3 nucleotides are TGCAGTGCTAGAGTTGGTCCAAGAGGGGAAAAACTGTTTTTT. Its translation is CSARVGPRGEKLFF.

This clonotype was counted a single time. The rearrangement uses TRBV28 and TRBJ2-5, with 8 positions matching TRBD2. The CDR3 spans 14 residues. V was clipped by 6 bases and J by 5 bases; unmatched bases: 8. CDR1 is MDHEN, CDR2 SYDVKM, per germline. The CDR3 protein is CASSPAGRAETQYF. In nucleotides, the CDR3 is TGTGCCAGCAGCCCCGCCGGGAGGGCGGAGACCCAGTACTTC.

This clonotype was counted many times. The chain is built from TRBV29-1 and TRBJ2-7; 8 bases are shared with TRBD1. CDR1 is SQVTM, CDR2 ANQGSEA, per germline. The V and J ends lost 7 bases and 5 bases, in that order; junction bases with no gene match: 19. The CDR3 contains 16 residues. In DNA, the CDR3 is TGCAGCGCCTCAGGCCTTATGACAGGGGAGGTTGACGAGCAGTACTTC. Translated, it gives CSASGLMTGEVDEQYF.

This clonotype was picked up a small number of times. This rearrangement joins TRBV7-9 to TRBJ2-1; 11 bases agree with TRBD2. Germline V gene sequence: CDR1 SEHNR, CDR2 FQNEAQ (reference sequence). The CDR3 sequence is 15 residues long. J gave up 9 bases and V 0 bases, and 4 bases lay outside the gene matches. The CDR3 DNA reads TGTGCCAGCAGCTTAGCTAGCGGGAGGGCCGCTGAGCAGTTCTTC. This translates into CASSLASGRAAEQFF.

The rearrangement joins TRBV24-1 to TRBJ2-2; D might be TRBD1 or TRBD2, each matching 5 bases. The V gene lost 6 bases and the J gene lost 7 bases, with 14 bases spanning the gap. The V gene's germline CDR1 is KGHDR and CDR2 SFDVKD. CDR3 size: 14 residues. This CDR3 reads CATSKRQGHGELFF. In DNA, the CDR3 is TGTGCCACCAGTAAGCGGCAGGGCCACGGGGAGCTGTTTTTT.

V is TRBV11-2 and J is TRBJ2-3, with TRBD2 identical over 11 bases. Germline V gene sequence: CDR1 SGHAT, CDR2 FQNNGV. The CDR3 consists of 17 residues. V was pared by 5 bases and J by 3 bases, with 10 bases of the junction left unmatched. CDR3 nucleotide sequence: TGTGCCAGCAGCCCCCGGTTGAGGACTAGCGGGACAGATACGCAGTATTTT. The encoded protein is CASSPRLRTSGTDTQYF.

V is TRBV28 and J is TRBJ2-5, with D perhaps matching TRBD2 (7 bases). Germline assignment: CDR1 MDHEN and CDR2 SYDVKM. The V end lost 6 bases, the J end lost 4 bases, and 15 bases lay between the germline ends. The CDR3 spans 14 residues. Written as DNA, the CDR3 is TGTGCCAGCAGCTCGACGGGGGGCCGAGAGACCCAGTACTTC. This encodes CASSSTGGRETQYF.

J is TRBJ1-2 and V is TRBV28, with D tentatively TRBD1 (6 bases). Germline V lookup: CDR1 MDHEN, CDR2 SYDVKM. The CDR3 covers 13 residues. With 8 bases removed from V and 2 bases from J, the gap between germline ends came to 12 bases. This CDR3 is CASAWQGNYGYTF. The CDR3 nucleotides are TGTGCCAGCGCGTGGCAGGGGAACTATGGCTACACCTTC.

The CDR3 DNA reads TGTGCCAGCAGCCATGCAACTAGCGGGAGGGCCCCAGATACGCAGTATTTT. Amino acids: CASSHATSGRAPDTQYF. The V gene is TRBV14, the J gene TRBJ2-3; 13 bases are a match to TRBD2. The J segment lost 4 bases and the V segment lost 3 bases, leaving 7 bases of the junction unmatched. Germline values: CDR1 SGHDN, CDR2 FVKESK. CDR3 size: 17 residues.

This clonotype showed up just a few times. This chain joins TRBV29-1 and TRBJ2-7; TRBD1 agrees at 8 bases. Germline V gives CDR1 SQVTM, CDR2 ANQGSEA. J gave up 4 bases and V 0 bases, and 8 bases lay outside the gene matches. The CDR3 is made up of 15 amino acids. CDR3 sequence (DNA): TGCAGCGTTGAAGAACTTGGACAGGGTGGGTACGAGCAGTACTTC. It specifies CSVEELGQGGYEQYF.

The chain uses TRBV20-1 and TRBJ1-1, with D perhaps matching TRBD1 (5 bases). Germline V CDR1 and CDR2: DFQATT, SNEGSKA (reference sequence). With 1 base removed from V and 0 bases from J, the gap between germline ends came to 12 bases. The CDR3 runs to 15 residues. Here the CDR3 reads CSARGDLIMNTEAFF. CDR3 sequence (DNA): TGCAGTGCTAGAGGGGACCTCATAATGAACACTGAAGCTTTCTTT.

The chain has TRBV7-9 and TRBJ1-1; no clear D. The CDR3 is made up of 16 amino acids. V was clipped by 1 base and J by 4 bases, with 16 bases between them. Germline V gene sequence: CDR1 SEHNR, CDR2 FQNEAQ (reference sequence). This CDR3 is CASSLDWGSTGTEAFF. Written as DNA, the CDR3 is TGTGCCAGCAGCTTAGACTGGGGTTCAACTGGCACTGAAGCTTTCTTT.

This sequence joins TRBV7-9 and TRBJ2-4; D tentatively fits TRBD1 or TRBD2 (5 bases each). The V gene's germline CDR1 is SEHNR and CDR2 FQNEAQ (reference sequence). CDR3 length equals 16 residues. V lost 5 bases and J lost 0, with 14 bases in between. CDR3 sequence: CASSPKPGLAKNIQYF. The CDR3 region has the DNA TGTGCCAGCAGCCCGAAACCGGGGCTAGCCAAAAACATTCAGTACTTC.

The gene calls are TRBV5-1 and TRBJ2-3; 7 bases are a match to TRBD1. J was trimmed by 3 bases and V by 1 base; bases with no gene match: 5. This CDR3 region has 15 residues. CDR1 and CDR2 (germline): SGHRS, YFSETQ. The CDR3 sequence: CASSLQTGFTDTQYF. CDR3 coding DNA: TGCGCCAGCAGCTTGCAGACAGGGTTTACAGATACGCAGTATTTT.

This clonotype occurred many times. The V and J genes are TRBV6-5 and TRBJ1-5, with a possible D match to TRBD1 (5 bases). The CDR3 totals 16 residues. The germline V and J ends were trimmed by 0 bases and 6 bases, with 15 bases remaining between them. Looked up from germline, CDR1 is MNHEY and CDR2 is SVGAGI. The CDR3 loop reads CASSYSYGGESQPQHF. The CDR3 DNA is TGTGCCAGCAGTTACTCGTATGGGGGGGAGAGTCAGCCCCAGCATTTT.

This clonotype was observed a handful of times. V gene TRBV9 combines with J gene TRBJ2-5, with TRBD2 matching 9 bases. The V and J ends lost 3 bases and 5 bases, in that order; junction bases with no gene match: 8. The CDR3 consists of 15 residues. Germline V CDR1 and CDR2: SGDLS, YYNGEE. The CDR3 reads CASSATSGPRETQYF. The CDR3 nucleotides read TGTGCCAGCAGCGCTACTAGCGGGCCCAGGGAGACCCAGTACTTC.

This clonotype appeared a few times. For the CDR3, the DNA is TGTGCCAGCAGTGACAGGTCTTACACCGGGGAGCTGTTTTTT. This encodes CASSDRSYTGELFF. The gene calls are TRBV5-6 and TRBJ2-2; D may be TRBD1 (6 bases). Trimming left V 5 bases short and J 3 bases short, with 11 bases between. Germline V gene lookup returns CDR1 SGHDT and CDR2 YYEEEE. This CDR3 is 14 amino acids long.

This clonotype was counted only a few times. The chain couples TRBV2 to TRBJ1-1; D remains unclear. Trimming stripped 6 bases from V and 1 base from J, with 9 bases between. In germline, CDR1 is SNHLY, CDR2 FYNNEI. This CDR3 region has 13 residues. The CDR3 loop reads CASSYQSNTEAFF. The CDR3 region has the DNA TGTGCCAGCAGCTACCAATCGAACACTGAAGCTTTCTTT.